This section outlines one TCR beta chain sequence together with its context. No antigen is known for it. Base qualities are missing; no much larger clone stands one base away. Preparation of the library involved the immunoSEQ multiplex PCR assay. TCRdb carries this immuneACCESS record with in-frame sequences only. Its versions omit some clonotypes, under half of them owing to an unresolved V gene in the studies checked, with the rest unexplained. This sample is represented by 75,000 to 100,000 clones; roughly 96% of them were singletons. The ten biggest clones cover about 0.25% of the sample. This sample was included in a study of technical replicates of blood from a few donors (dated by TCRdb to 2016 to 2017). Trimming leaves V shorter by 6 bases and J shorter by 3 bases, with the junction holding 2 bases beyond the gene matches. CDR1 and CDR2 (MNHEY, SVGAGI) derive from the germline V gene. From the cysteine through the phenylalanine, the CDR3 covers 13 amino acids. CDR3 DNA is the only sequence kept; it has 39 bases, read in frame from the first base.

The TCR sequence derives from a human donor in good health. The sequence links TRBV6-5 to TRBJ2-5, and TRBD1 aligns with 9 junction nucleotides. Input material: T cells isolated from PBMCs. CDR3 sequence: CASRRQGEETQYF. The sequenced DNA: TGTGCCAGCAGACGACAGGGGGAAGAGACCCAGTACTTC.